The 10 T cell receptor beta chains below all came from one sample that was sequenced in a study of graft-versus-host responses after intestinal transplantation. What these receptors recognize is not known. Sequencing used immunoSEQ multiplex PCR; TCRdb keeps in-frame clones, though not all of them. This sample yields 95,000 to 130,000 clones, of which 90% are seen a single time; around 0.2% belongs to the top ten. The material was unstimulated CD4+ T cells sorted from spleen or lymph node cells, obtained before intestinal transplant. These receptors all stem from a human donor who received an intestinal transplant.

This clone occurred a few times. The gene calls are TRBV2 and TRBJ2-2; 7 nucleotides agree with TRBD1. V dropped 5 bases and J dropped 3; count of bases not matched to a gene: 9. The germline CDR1 and CDR2 sequences are SNHLY and FYNNEI. This CDR3 is 16 amino acids long. The CDR3 loop reads CASSYDRAVDTGELFF. The CDR3 nucleotides read TGTGCCAGCAGTTATGACAGGGCGGTCGACACCGGGGAGCTGTTTTTT.

The chain combines TRBV6-5 with TRBJ1-1; D is uncertain. There are 16 residues in the CDR3. Trimming took off 4 bases at V and 3 bases at J, with 18 bases between the two ends. Germline values: CDR1 MNHEY, CDR2 SVGAGI. The CDR3 coding sequence is TGTGCCAGCAGTTCCTTAAACCGGGGAGAATACACTGAAGCTTTCTTT. Its protein product is CASSSLNRGEYTEAFF.

This clone was counted only a few times. The chain employs TRBV7-2 and TRBJ1-6; 7 nucleotides match TRBD1. The CDR3 has 15 amino acids. From germline, CDR1 is SGHTA and CDR2 FQGNSA. With 6 bases clipped from V and 10 bases from J, the junction kept 12 bases outside the gene matches. The CDR3 sequence is CASRERTGSGSPLHF. The CDR3 nucleotides read TGTGCCAGCAGAGAGCGGACAGGTTCGGGATCACCCCTCCACTTT.

The chain links TRBV2 to TRBJ2-5, with TRBD1 identical over 9 bases. The germline gives CDR1 SNHLY, CDR2 FYNNEI. J lost 2 bases, V lost 7 bases, and 8 bases had no gene match. This CDR3 comprises 15 residues. CDR3 coding DNA: TGTGCCAGCACCCGGGACAGGGTGAGACAAGAGACCCAGTACTTC. Translating gives CASTRDRVRQETQYF.

This rearrangement joins TRBV5-1 to TRBJ1-4, with a weak D call TRBD1 (5 bases). V shed 4 bases and J shed 5 bases, with 12 bases lying between them. CDR1 and CDR2 (germline): SGHRS, YFSETQ. This CDR3 is built from 14 residues. The CDR3 sequence: CASSGGLLNEKLFF. The CDR3 coding sequence is TGCGCCAGCAGCGGGGGACTCCTCAATGAAAAACTGTTTTTT. The full variable domain, its missing parts supplied by reference TRBV5-1 and TRBJ1-4, is KAGVTQTPRYLIKTRGQQVTLSCSPISGHRSVSWYQQTPGQGLQFLFEYFSETQRNKGNFPGRFSGRQFSNSRSEMNVSTLELGDSALYLCASSGGLLNEKLFFGSGTQLSVL.

This rearrangement joins TRBV7-9 to TRBJ2-2; D perhaps matches TRBD2 (5 bases). The CDR3 has 14 residues. V dropped 1 base and J dropped 7 bases, with 10 bases sitting between them. Germline loops: CDR1 SEHNR, CDR2 FQNEAQ (reference sequence). CDR3 residues: CASSLGGRGGELFF. The DNA for the CDR3 is TGTGCCAGCAGCTTAGGTGGGAGAGGCGGGGAGCTGTTTTTT. Together with reference TRBV7-9 and TRBJ2-2, the CDR3 gives the full variable domain: DTGVSQNPRHKITKRGQNVTFRCDPISEHNRLYWYRQTLGQGPEFLTYFQNEAQLEKSRLLSDRFSAERPKGSFSTLEIQRTEQGDSAMYLCASSLGGRGGELFFGEGSRLTVL.

V is TRBV30 and J is TRBJ1-4; D gene unclear. The germline V gene encodes CDR1 GTSNPN and CDR2 SVGIG (reference sequence). CDR3 length equals 12 residues. The V end was cut by 4 bases, the J end by 7 bases, with 10 bases between. CDR3 coding DNA: TGTGCCTGGAAGGGCGGAGGTGAAAAACTGTTTTTT. Translating it yields CAWKGGGEKLFF.

The chain links TRBV5-1 to TRBJ2-7; 9 positions agree with TRBD2. This CDR3 spans 14 amino acids. J was trimmed by 4 bases and V by 1 base; bases with no gene match: 3. Germline loops: CDR1 SGHRS, CDR2 YFSETQ. The CDR3 DNA is TGCGCCAGCAGCTTGCTTAGCGGGAGTTACGAGCAGTACTTC. Encoded protein: CASSLLSGSYEQYF.

The rearrangement links TRBV6-4 to TRBJ2-1; 13 bases agree with TRBD2. With 5 bases clipped from V and 2 bases from J, the junction kept 6 bases outside the gene matches. The CDR3 covers 17 residues. The germline V gene encodes CDR1 MRHNA and CDR2 SNTAGT. The CDR3 loop is CASSPSGTSGTYNEQFF. The CDR3 DNA is TGTGCCAGCAGTCCGTCCGGGACTAGCGGGACCTACAATGAGCAGTTCTTC.

The rearrangement links TRBV30 to TRBJ2-4; weak D call: TRBD2 (5 bases). The CDR3 is 14 amino acids. Looked up from germline, CDR1 is GTSNPN and CDR2 is SVGIG (reference sequence). Between the trimmed V and J ends, which lost 3 bases and 3 bases, there was a span of 12 bases. The CDR3 coding sequence is TGTGCCTGGAGAGGCAATCGGGGCAAAAACATTCAGTACTTC. Translation: CAWRGNRGKNIQYF.